Reported below is one T cell receptor (beta chain). Its antigen is unknown. No base quality information exists; no much larger clone differs at one position. Separate from the approximately 730-subject first cohort, the validation cohort of about 130 subjects was the group to which the donors belonged. The V and J ends are trimmed by 4 bases and 1 base, leaving 17 bases between them. The germline V gene (reference sequence) supplies CDR1 SGHNT and CDR2 YYREEE. The CDR3 sequence holds 17 residues, the cysteine and phenylalanine included. Just the 51-base CDR3 DNA is kept, in frame starting at base 1. This specimen belongs to a study of cytomegalovirus exposure and HLA in healthy donors listed by TCRdb under 2017. Background for the entire study: According to a later analysis, the roughly 120 validation repertoires were produced on the same platform as the 600 to 850 repertoires of the first cohort. The study aimed to test whether cataloging public T cell receptors could reveal signatures of past pathogen exposure. In addition to the first cohort of 666 subjects, a separate validation cohort of 120 different subjects was used. To predict cytomegalovirus infection status, the study combined high-throughput TCR immunosequencing, statistical association of individual TCRs with disease status, and machine learning. Broader findings and caveats from the paper: The classifier was reported to diagnose cytomegalovirus status with high specificity and sensitivity in both the original cohort and the validation cohort. Most TCR sequences were observed very rarely across donors, whereas some public TCRs were present in many individuals. It was suggested by the authors that the approach could potentially be generalized to other disease states and immunological phenotypes. The study gave a list of 150 to 200 TCR beta chains associated with cytomegalovirus. In vitro tests confirmed that a few of the cytomegalovirus-associated TCR beta chains recognize cytomegalovirus antigens. A later analysis had no HLA typing for the validation cohort, so co-occurrence there was scored across all 120 or so repertoires. A later analysis found that TCRs clustered in the first cohort also tended to co-occur in the 130 or so validation repertoires, with just under 95% of cluster scores above 0.

The library relied on the immunoSEQ multiplex PCR assay. Processing in the source paper ran as follows. A statistical classification framework was built to diagnose cytomegalovirus status from the catalog of TCR beta chain sequences. TCRdb holds this immuneACCESS table with in-frame rearrangements only. Some clones are missing; in checked studies, unresolved V genes explain under half, and the rest has no known cause. V and J calls and clone size are given by that table; D and trimming were obtained from the DNA. Counted in this sample were roughly 150,000 clones; 70% to 90% of them appeared once. In total, the top ten clones hold around 2.4% of the sample.

The specimen sequenced was PBMCs. This TCR was recovered from a man aged 30-40 years in good health and CMV-seropositive. This receptor chain uses TRBV5-4 and TRBJ1-4; no D gene can be assigned with confidence. The nucleotide sequence reads TGTGCCAGCAGCATCCTTGGGTTCCGGGGAACTAATGAAAAACTGTTTTTT. Its coded protein is CASSILGFRGTNEKLFF.